In its sample, the clone carrying this T cell receptor (beta chain) was seen once. The data were produced by immunoSEQ multiplex PCR, yet TCRdb's version contains in-frame clones alone and is incomplete. The sample has more than 200,000 clones; 80% are singletons. Trimming removed 0 bases from V and 0 bases from J, with 11 bases in between. CDR1 is SGHNT and CDR2 is YYREEE in the germline V gene (reference sequence). CDR3 length equals 16 residues. The sample originates from a study of blood T cell repertoires in COVID-19. The chain has TRBV5-4 and TRBJ2-3, with D possibly matching TRBD2 (5 bases). This TCR came from a woman in her thirties or forties with acute COVID-19. Sample: PBMCs or T cells enriched from blood (not recorded which). CDR3 in DNA: TGTGCCAGCAGCTTGGAGGCGGGTCCTAGCACAGATACGCAGTATTTT. Its translation: CASSLEAGPSTDTQYF.